Listed below are T cell receptor beta chains from one sample, sequenced in a study of shared clonotypes between healthy human individuals. Repertoires were generated with immunoSEQ multiplex PCR, while TCRdb's copy carries only in-frame clones and drops some. The table has about 2.3 million clones, approximately 95% seen once. The sample was naive CD4+ T cells from PBMCs. The source is a man between 18 and 29 years old in good health. Some clones in this sample may be carry-over from other donors' samples. Each CDR3 is given with its conserved first and last residue.

v_call cdr3_aa
TRBV5-6 CASSLSPDQPQHF
TRBV27 CASSLGASGYNEQFF
TRBV27 CASSLSSTALGQLTDTQYF
TRBV7-2 CSSGAGVDTQYF
TRBV28 CASSFRGTSSYNEQFF
TRBV5-4 CASSLGGGGPRNEQFF
TRBV28 CASSYQGKGYGYTF
TRBV5-1 CASSLVGLNTDTQYF
TRBV29-1 CSVESYTF
TRBV27 CASRSPSGRVDTQYF
TRBV9 CASSVSGVYEQYF
TRBV29-1 CSVELQGRAAFF
TRBV6-1 CASAGTGVYEQYF
TRBV19 CASSEGQPYEQYF
TRBV9 CASSVEADNTEAFF
TRBV7-3 CASSFGQADTQYF
TRBV5-4 CASSSSTSGVYNEQFF
TRBV7-2 CASSLAPTVETQYF
TRBV28 CASSSGYRGLETQYF
TRBV5-1 CASSSTGAAYEQYF
TRBV19 CASSSPRFPSGNTIYF
TRBV7-3 CASSLANTDTQYF
TRBV9 CASSLDRAQGYTF
TRBV5-1 CASSPGQTYGYTF
TRBV6-5 CASSYISGQETQYF
TRBV5-6 CASTPPWREKDEQFF
TRBV28 CASSLDRADTEAFF
TRBV9 CASSVGMTGPRGTEAFF
TRBV6-1 CATLDRDGNQPQHF
TRBV9 CASSDGTGGMIGLNIQYF
TRBV7-2 CASSLGSKAFF
TRBV2 CASSEDRNSEQFF
TRBV27 CASSPDTGSYGYTF
TRBV7-2 CASSLLGQGSSDTQYF
TRBV10-3 CAISESRSADSNNEQFF
TRBV5-1 CASSTQGQNTEAFF
TRBV18 CASSPSVGTASYEQYF
TRBV5-4 CASSPGLAQETQYF
TRBV5-6 CASSFRQRDTIYF
TRBV9 CASSVKGSGNTIYF
TRBV11-2 CASSRSGLAGTSYEQYF
TRBV28 CASSRTANQPQHF
TRBV6-5 CASSYHSGRHNYGYTF
TRBV6-5 CASRRTDLSEKLFF
TRBV18 CASSPGPDRASGELFF
TRBV7-8 CASSLAGSGRVYNEQFF
TRBV15 CATSRDGRNEQFF
TRBV4-1 CASSRDGLAGGGETQYF
TRBV7-9 CASSFGSGRDTQYF
TRBV11-1 CASTQTVFRYEQYF
TRBV19 CASSARDRANYGYTF